This T cell receptor (beta chain) was captured by sequencing in a study of spatial heterogeneity in lung cancer. Regarding time point: blood at routine non-recurrence follow-up after resection. A unique molecular identifier was carried by every single TCR cDNA molecule. TCRdb re-called the 5' RACE reads with MiXCR, one entry per CDR3 protein. The sample includes 110,000 or so distinct CDR3 sequences, 10% to 13% of them seen just once. Trimming cost V 3 bases and J 2 bases, with 9 bases left between them. Germline loops: CDR1 SGDLS, CDR2 YYNGEE. This CDR3 has 14 amino acids. This clonotype has a handful of counts.

The chain has TRBV9 and TRBJ1-3; D might be TRBD1 (5 bases). The material sequenced was PBMCs, taken at follow-up. This clonotype originated in a female donor with early-stage non-small cell lung cancer. Here the CDR3 DNA reads TGTGCCAGCAGCGGTGGGGCAGCTGGAAACACCATATATTTT. Translated: CASSGGAAGNTIYF.